What follows describes a single TCR beta chain. cDNA came from 0.5 to 1 ug RNA primed by random hexamers. The immunoSEQ assay covered 54 Vbeta and 13 Jbeta segments for CDR3. TCRdb recomputed calls from the immunoSEQ multiplex PCR reads with MiXCR, one row per CDR3 protein. The table has approximately 80,000 distinct CDR3 sequences, 75% to 95% seen once. This entry is derived from a study of CD8 T cells in Susac syndrome. The CDR3 is made up of 15 amino acids. Germline values: CDR1 SGHDN, CDR2 FVKESK. V was cut by 0 bases and J by 3 bases, with 12 bases left in between. This sequence joins TRBV14 and TRBJ2-7, with a weak D call TRBD1 (5 bases). Sequencing was carried out using CD8+ T cells from PBMCs. This clonotype was sampled from a human donor with multiple sclerosis. The CDR3 DNA reads as TGTGCCAGCAGCCAAGAAAGAACAGGAGTCTACGAGCAGTACTTC. It yields the protein CASSQERTGVYEQYF.